The subject of this entry is one TCR beta chain. Its specificity is unknown. Profiling relied on immunoSEQ multiplex PCR, and the TCRdb table lists in-frame clones only, not all of them. The table lists roughly 72,000 clones, about 94% of them singletons. This sample was included in a study of OX40 agonist ivuxolimab in advanced cancers. Study-wide context: The patients received ivuxolimab by intravenous route every 2 weeks at 0.01 to 10 mg/kg.

Study findings and constraints: CD8+ T cells averaged more expanded clones than CD4+. It was not determined which antigens were specifically recognized by the peripheral T cells that had undergone clonal expansion.

This clonotype was obtained from an adult with an advanced solid tumor such as melanoma, head and neck, liver or kidney cancer. Sequencing was performed on CD4+ or CD8+ T cells sorted from blood, taken in a trial of the OX40 agonist ivuxolimab.

The chain's CDR3 is CASSSKTGSRGNEQYF. The DNA of the CDR3 is TGTGCCAGCAGCTCAAAAACCGGGTCCCGGGGCAACGAGCAGTACTTC. The genes are TRBV7-6 and TRBJ2-7; possibly TRBD1 or TRBD2 for D (5 bases each). Germline V gives CDR1 SGHVS, CDR2 FNYEAQ. V was shortened by 4 bases and J by 5 bases, with 21 bases between the two germline ends. The length of the CDR3 is 16 residues.